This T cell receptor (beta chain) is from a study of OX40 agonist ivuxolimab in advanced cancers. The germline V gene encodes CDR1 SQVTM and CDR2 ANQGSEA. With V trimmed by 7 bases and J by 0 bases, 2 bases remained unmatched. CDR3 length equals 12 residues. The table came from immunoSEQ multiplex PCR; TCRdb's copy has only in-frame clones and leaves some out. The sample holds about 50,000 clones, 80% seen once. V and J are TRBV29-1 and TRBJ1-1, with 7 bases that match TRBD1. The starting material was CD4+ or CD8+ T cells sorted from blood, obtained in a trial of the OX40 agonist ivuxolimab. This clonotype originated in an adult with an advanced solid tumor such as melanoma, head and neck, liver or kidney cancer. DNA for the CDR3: TGCAGCGCGGGACAGATGAACACTGAAGCTTTCTTT. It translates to CSAGQMNTEAFF.